This TCR beta chain was found in a study of blood T cell repertoires in COVID-19. Clones were read by immunoSEQ multiplex PCR, and TCRdb kept only the in-frame ones, dropping some. The table lists roughly 180,000 clones, 80% to 90% of them singletons. Germline CDR1 is LNHDA and CDR2 is SQIVND (reference sequence). Unmatched junction bases numbered 4, after V lost 6 bases and J lost 2 bases. The CDR3 runs to 14 residues. This rearrangement joins TRBV19 to TRBJ1-5, with TRBD1 matching over 7 bases. The sequencing sample was made of peripheral blood. The clonotype was recovered from a middle-aged woman with COVID-19, enrolled during active disease. DNA of the CDR3: TGTGCCAGTAGGGGAGACAGGGGCAATCAGCCCCAGCATTTT. As protein: CASRGDRGNQPQHF.